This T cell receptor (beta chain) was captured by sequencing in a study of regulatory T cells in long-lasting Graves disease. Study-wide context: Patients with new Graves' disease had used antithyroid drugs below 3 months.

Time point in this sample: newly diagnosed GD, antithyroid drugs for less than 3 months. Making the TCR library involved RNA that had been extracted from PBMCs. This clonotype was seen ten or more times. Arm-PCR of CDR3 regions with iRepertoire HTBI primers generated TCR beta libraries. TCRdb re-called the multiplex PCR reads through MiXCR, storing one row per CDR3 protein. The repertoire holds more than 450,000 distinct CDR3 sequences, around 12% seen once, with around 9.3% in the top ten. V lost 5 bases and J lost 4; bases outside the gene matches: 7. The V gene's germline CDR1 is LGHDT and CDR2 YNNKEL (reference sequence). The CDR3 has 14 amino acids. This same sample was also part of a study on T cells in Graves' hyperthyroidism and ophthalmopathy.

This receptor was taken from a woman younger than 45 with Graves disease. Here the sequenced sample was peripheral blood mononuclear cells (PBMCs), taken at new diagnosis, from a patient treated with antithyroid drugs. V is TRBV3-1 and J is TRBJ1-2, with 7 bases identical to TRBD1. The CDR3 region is CASSSDREVYGYTF. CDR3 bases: TGTGCCAGCAGCAGCGACAGGGAGGTCTATGGCTACACCTTC.